This T cell receptor (beta chain) was captured by sequencing in a study of cytomegalovirus exposure and HLA in healthy donors. Overall study results and limits: V- and J-gene trimming in TCR beta was tied to a missense DCLRE1C variant by an analysis performed later.

For this clone: Its antigen is not identified.

Germline CDR1 reads SGHDT; CDR2 reads YYEEEE. The ends lost 3 bases at V and 7 bases at J; junction bases unmatched: 6. The CDR3 has 13 amino acids. The PCR contained 60 Vbeta and 13 Jbeta primers. Clones were sequenced by immunoSEQ multiplex PCR, and TCRdb holds only the in-frame ones, with some missing. The data hold about 160,000 clones, with roughly 77% observed a single time. The specimen sequenced was PBMCs. The chain links TRBV5-6 to TRBJ1-2; TRBD1 agrees at 7 bases. This TCR was recovered from a man in his fifties or sixties in good health and CMV-seropositive. The CDR3 is CASSSDRVVGYTF. The CDR3 DNA reads TGTGCCAGCAGCTCCGACAGGGTCGTTGGCTACACCTTC.